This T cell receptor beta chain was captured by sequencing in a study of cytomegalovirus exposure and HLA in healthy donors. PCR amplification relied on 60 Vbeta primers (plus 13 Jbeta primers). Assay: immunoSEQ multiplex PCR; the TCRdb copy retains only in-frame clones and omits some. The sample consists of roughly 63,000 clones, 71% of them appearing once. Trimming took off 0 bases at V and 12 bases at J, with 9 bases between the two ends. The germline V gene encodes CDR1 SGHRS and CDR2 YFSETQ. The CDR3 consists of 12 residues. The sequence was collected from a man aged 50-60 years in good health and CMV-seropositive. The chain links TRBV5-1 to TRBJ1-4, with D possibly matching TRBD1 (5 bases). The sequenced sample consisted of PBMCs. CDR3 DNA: TGCGCCAGCAGCTTGGCGCGGGGGGAACTGTTTTTT. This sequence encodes CASSLARGELFF.